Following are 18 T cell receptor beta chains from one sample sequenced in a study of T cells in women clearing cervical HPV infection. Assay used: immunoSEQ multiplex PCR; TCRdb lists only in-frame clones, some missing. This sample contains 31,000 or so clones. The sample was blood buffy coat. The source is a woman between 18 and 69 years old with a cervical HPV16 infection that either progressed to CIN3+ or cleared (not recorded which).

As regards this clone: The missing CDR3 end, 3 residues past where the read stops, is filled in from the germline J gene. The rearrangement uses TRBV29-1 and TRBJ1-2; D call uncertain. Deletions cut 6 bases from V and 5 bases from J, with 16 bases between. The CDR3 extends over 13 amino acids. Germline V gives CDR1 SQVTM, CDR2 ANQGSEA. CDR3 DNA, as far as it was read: TGCAGCGTCCGCTTCAGCGGACGATATGGC. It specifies CSVRFSGRYG. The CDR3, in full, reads CSVRFSGRYGYTF.

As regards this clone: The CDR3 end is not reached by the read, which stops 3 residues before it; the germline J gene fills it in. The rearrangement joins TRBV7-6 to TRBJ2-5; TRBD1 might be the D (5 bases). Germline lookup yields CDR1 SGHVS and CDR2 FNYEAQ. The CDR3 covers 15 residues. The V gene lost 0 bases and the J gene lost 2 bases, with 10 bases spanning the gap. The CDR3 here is CASSLALRVQETQYF. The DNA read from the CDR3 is TGTGCCAGCAGCTTAGCGCTCAGGGTGCAAGAGACC. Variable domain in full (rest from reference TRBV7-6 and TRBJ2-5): GAGVSQSPRYKVTKRGQDVALRCDPISGHVSLYWYRQALGQGPEFLTYFNYEAQQDKSGLPNDRFSAERPEGSISTLTIQRTEQRDSAMYRCASSLALRVQETQYFGPGTRLLVL.

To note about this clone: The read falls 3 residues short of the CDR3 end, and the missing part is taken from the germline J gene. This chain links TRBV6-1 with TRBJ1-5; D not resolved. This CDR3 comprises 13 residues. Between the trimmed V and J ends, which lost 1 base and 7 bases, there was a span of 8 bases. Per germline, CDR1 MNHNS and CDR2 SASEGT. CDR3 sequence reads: CASSEGFGQPQHF. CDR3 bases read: TGTGCCAGCAGTGAAGGCTTCGGGCAGCCC.

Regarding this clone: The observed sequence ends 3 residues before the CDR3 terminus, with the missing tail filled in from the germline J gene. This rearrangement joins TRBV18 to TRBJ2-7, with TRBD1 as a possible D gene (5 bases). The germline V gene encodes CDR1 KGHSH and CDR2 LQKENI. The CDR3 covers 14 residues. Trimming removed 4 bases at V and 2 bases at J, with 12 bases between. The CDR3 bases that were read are TGTGCCAGCTCACGTACACAGGTCACCTACGAG. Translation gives CASSRTQVTYE. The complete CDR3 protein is CASSRTQVTYEQYF.

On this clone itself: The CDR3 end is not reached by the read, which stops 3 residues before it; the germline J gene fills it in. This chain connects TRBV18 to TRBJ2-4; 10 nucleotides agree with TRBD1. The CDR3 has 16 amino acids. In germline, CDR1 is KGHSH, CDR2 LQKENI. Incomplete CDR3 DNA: TGTGCCAGCTCACCAACCGGGACAGGGGCCAACTATGGT. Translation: CASSPTGTGANYG. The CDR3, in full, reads CASSPTGTGANYGQYF. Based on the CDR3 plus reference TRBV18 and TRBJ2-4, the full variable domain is NAGVMQNPRHLVRRRGQEARLRCSPMKGHSHVYWYRQLPEEGLKFMVYLQKENIIDESGMPKERFSAEFPKEGPSILRIQQVVRGDSAAYFCASSPTGTGANYGQYFGAGTRLSVL.

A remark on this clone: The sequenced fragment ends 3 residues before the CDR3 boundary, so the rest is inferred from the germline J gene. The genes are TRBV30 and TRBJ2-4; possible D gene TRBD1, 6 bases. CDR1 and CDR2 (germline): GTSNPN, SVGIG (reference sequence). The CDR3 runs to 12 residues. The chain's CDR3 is CAWNRVSYGQYF. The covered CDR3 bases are TGTGCCTGGAACAGGGTTAGCTATGGT.

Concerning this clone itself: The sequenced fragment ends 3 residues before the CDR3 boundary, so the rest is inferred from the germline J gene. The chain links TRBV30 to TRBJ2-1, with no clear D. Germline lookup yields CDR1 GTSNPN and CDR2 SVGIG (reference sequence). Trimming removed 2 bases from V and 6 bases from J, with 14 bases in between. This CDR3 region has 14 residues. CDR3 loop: CAWSQYTPGNEQFF. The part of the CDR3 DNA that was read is TGTGCCTGGAGTCAGTACACTCCGGGCAATGAG. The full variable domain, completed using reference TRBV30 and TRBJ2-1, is SQTIHQWPATLVQPVGSPLSLECTVEGTSNPNLYWYRQAAGRGLQLLFYSVGIGQISSEVPQNLSASRPQDRQFILSSKKLLLSDSGFYLCAWSQYTPGNEQFFGPGTRLTVL.

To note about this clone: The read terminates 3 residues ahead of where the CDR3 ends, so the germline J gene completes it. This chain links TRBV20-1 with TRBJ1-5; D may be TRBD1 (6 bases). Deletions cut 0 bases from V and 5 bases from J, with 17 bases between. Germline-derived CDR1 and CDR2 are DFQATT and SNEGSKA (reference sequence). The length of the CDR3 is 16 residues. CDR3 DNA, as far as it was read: TGCAGTGCTAGAGATCCGCAGGGGCGATTCGATCAGCCC. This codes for CSARDPQGRFDQP. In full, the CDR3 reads CSARDPQGRFDQPQHF.

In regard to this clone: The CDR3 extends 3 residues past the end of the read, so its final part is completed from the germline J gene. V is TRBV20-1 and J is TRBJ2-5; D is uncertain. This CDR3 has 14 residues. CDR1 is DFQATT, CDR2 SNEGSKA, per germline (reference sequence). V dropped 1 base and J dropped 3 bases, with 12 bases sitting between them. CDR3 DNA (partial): TGCAGTGCTAGAGGTGGTTACAAGAAAGAGACC. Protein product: CSARGGYKKET. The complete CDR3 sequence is CSARGGYKKETQYF.

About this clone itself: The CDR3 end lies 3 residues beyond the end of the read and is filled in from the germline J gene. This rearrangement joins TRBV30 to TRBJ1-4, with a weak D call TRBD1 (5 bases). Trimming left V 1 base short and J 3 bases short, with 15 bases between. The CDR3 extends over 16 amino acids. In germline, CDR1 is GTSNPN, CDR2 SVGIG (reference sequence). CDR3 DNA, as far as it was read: TGTGCCTGGAGTGCGAAGGGACTAGGACCTAATGAAAAA. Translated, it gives CAWSAKGLGPNEK. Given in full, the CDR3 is CAWSAKGLGPNEKLFF.

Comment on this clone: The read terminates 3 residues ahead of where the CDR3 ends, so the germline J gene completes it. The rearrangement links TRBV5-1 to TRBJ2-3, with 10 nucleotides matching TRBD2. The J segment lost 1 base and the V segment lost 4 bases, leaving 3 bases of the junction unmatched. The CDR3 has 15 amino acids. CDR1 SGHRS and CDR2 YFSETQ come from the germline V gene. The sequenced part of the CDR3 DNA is TGCGCCAGCAGCCTAGGACTAGCGGGCACAGATACG. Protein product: CASSLGLAGTDT. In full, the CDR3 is CASSLGLAGTDTQYF.

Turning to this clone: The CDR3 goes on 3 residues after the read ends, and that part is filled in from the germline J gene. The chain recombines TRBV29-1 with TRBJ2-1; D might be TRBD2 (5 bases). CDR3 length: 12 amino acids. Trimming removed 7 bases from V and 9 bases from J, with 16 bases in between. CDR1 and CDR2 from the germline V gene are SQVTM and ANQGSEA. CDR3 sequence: CSGTYSVGEQFF. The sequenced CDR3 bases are TGCAGCGGGACTTATAGTGTGGGTGAG.

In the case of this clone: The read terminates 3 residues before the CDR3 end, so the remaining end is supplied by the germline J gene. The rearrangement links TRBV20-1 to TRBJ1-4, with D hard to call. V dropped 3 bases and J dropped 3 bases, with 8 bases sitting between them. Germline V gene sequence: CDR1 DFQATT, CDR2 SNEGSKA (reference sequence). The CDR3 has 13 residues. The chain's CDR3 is CSASEAANEKLFF. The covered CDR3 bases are TGCAGTGCTAGCGAAGCGGCTAATGAAAAA.

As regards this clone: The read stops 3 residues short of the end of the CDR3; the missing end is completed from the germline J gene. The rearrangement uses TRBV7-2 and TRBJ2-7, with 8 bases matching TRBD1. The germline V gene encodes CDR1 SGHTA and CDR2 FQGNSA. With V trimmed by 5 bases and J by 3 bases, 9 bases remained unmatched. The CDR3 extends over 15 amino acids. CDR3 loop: CASSPTGQDGYEQYF. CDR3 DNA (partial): TGTGCCAGCAGCCCCACGGGACAGGACGGCTACGAG. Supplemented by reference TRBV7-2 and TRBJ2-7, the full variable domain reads GAGVSQSPSNKVTEKGKDVELRCDPISGHTALYWYRQSLGQGLEFLIYFQGNSAPDKSGLPSDRFSAERTGGSVSTLTIQRTQQEDSAVYLCASSPTGQDGYEQYFGPGTRLTVT.

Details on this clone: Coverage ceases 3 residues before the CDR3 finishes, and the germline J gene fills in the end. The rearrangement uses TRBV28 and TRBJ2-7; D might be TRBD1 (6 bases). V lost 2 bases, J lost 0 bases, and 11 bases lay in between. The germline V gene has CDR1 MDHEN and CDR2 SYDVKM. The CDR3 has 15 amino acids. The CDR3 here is CASSLIRGHSYEQYF. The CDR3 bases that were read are TGTGCCAGCAGTTTAATCAGGGGACACTCCTACGAG.

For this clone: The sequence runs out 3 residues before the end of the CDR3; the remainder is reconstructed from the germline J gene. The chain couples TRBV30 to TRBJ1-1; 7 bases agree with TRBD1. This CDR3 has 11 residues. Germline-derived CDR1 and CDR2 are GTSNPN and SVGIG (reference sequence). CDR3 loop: CASNRGDGAFF. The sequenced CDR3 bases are TGTGCCTCCAACAGGGGTGATGGT.

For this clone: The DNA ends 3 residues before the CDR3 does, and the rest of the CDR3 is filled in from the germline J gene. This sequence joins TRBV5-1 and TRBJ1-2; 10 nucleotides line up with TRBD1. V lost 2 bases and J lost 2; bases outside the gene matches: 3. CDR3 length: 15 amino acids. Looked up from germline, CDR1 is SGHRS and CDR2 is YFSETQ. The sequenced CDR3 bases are TGCGCCAGCAGCTTTGGACAGGGGGGAAACTATGGC. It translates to CASSFGQGGNYG. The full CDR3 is CASSFGQGGNYGYTF.

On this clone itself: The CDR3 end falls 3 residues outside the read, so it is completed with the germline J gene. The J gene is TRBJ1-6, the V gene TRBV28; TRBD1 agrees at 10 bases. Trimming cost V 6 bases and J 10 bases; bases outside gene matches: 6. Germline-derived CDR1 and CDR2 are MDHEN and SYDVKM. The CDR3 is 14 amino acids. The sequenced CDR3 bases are TGTGCCAGCAGGGGGGACAGGGGCAGCTCACCC. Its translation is CASRGDRGSSP. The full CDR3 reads CASRGDRGSSPLHF. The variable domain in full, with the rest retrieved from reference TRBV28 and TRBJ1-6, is DVKVTQSSRYLVKRTGEKVFLECVQDMDHENMFWYRQDPGLGLRLIYFSYDVKMKEKGDIPEGYSVSREKKERFSLILESASTNQTSMYLCASRGDRGSSPLHFGNGTRLTVT.